This TCR beta chain was captured by sequencing in a study of lymphopenia after photon versus proton radiotherapy. Points from the study as a whole: A bigger post-nadir fall in TCR diversity correlated inversely with survival time in deceased patients. After lymphocyte nadir, photon-treated repertoires showed oligoclonal expansion, especially CD8+ Temra. Proton therapy kept repertoires fairly stable, unlike photons, which gained effector/memory cells.

The table came from immunoSEQ multiplex PCR; TCRdb's copy has only in-frame clones and leaves some out. The table has 150,000 to 200,000 clones, approximately 91% seen once. Comment on this clone: The antigen is unknown.

Trimming took off 5 bases at V and 8 bases at J, with 15 bases between the two ends. CDR3 length equals 13 residues. CDR1 is MNHEY and CDR2 is SVGAGI in the germline V gene. The clonotype comes from a man aged 50 to 60 with gastric cancer. The rearrangement links TRBV6-5 to TRBJ1-2, with a possible D match to TRBD1 (5 bases). Here the sequenced sample was peripheral blood, taken from a patient treated with photon-based radiotherapy. The CDR3 DNA sequence: TGTGCCAGCAGTCTTGGGACTTCCCTCGGCTACACCTTC. Translated, it gives CASSLGTSLGYTF.